This entry describes one T cell receptor (beta chain). These data belong to a study of blood T cell repertoires in COVID-19. With 6 bases removed from V and 7 bases from J, the gap between germline ends came to 12 bases. Germline CDR1 is MNHEY and CDR2 is SVGAGI. The CDR3 has 12 residues. Data came from immunoSEQ multiplex PCR; TCRdb stores just in-frame clones and leaves some out. The sample carries about 100,000 clones, over 85% recorded once. This TCR derives from a man in his sixties or seventies with acute or convalescent COVID-19. Sequencing was performed on peripheral blood. The V call is TRBV6-5, the J call TRBJ1-2; D might be TRBD1 (5 bases). CDR3 loop: CASRRLGGGYTF. The CDR3 region has the DNA TGTGCCAGCAGACGCTTGGGGGGTGGCTACACCTTC.